These T cell receptor beta chains were read from a single sample in a study of Ad26.COV2.S vaccination and SARS-CoV-2 variants. Profiled with immunoSEQ multiplex PCR; TCRdb holds only in-frame clones, not every one. Of about 400,000 clones listed, roughly four fifths are singletons. The sequences come from peripheral blood, collected in a trial of Ad26.COV2.S vaccine versus placebo. These receptor sequences come from a person aged 18 to 59 who received the Ad26.COV2.S COVID-19 vaccine or a placebo. The CDR3 runs from the conserved cysteine through the conserved F or W. A D gene is named only where the DNA matches it firmly. Where a row states a size, it is once, few, many or the class of an expanded clone; other rows omit it.

size,V,J,D,DNA,CDR3
-,TRBV30,TRBJ2-7,-,TGTGCCTGGGGTTCCGGAGGTTCCTACGAGCAGTACTTC,CAWGSGGSYEQYF
-,TRBV6-1,TRBJ2-7,-,TGTGCCAGCAGTGATCGGTCGGACCCCTACGAGCAGTACTTC,CASSDRSDPYEQYF
few,TRBV2,TRBJ1-1,-,TGTGCCAGCAGTCCCCGACCGGGTTTTGACACTGAAGCTTTCTTT,CASSPRPGFDTEAFF
-,TRBV27,TRBJ2-1,TRBD2,TGTGCCAGCAGTTCCCCCTCCGGGGGGGGGTCCTACAATGAGCAGTTCTTC,CASSSPSGGGSYNEQFF
-,TRBV12-5,TRBJ1-1,-,TGTGCTAGTGGTTCCCCCTACCCTGAAGCTTTCTTT,CASGSPYPEAFF
few,TRBV2,TRBJ1-6,-,TGTGCCGTACAGGGAAGGTTAGGTTCACCCCTCCACTTT,CAVQGRLGSPLHF
once,TRBV5-1,TRBJ1-2,-,TGCGCCAGCAGCCTACTTAAGAGACCCTCTTGGAATGGCTACACCTTC,CASSLLKRPSWNGYTF
-,TRBV9,TRBJ2-7,-,TGTGCCAGCAGCAGGGACTACGAGCAGTACTTC,CASSRDYEQYF
few,TRBV7-9,TRBJ1-5,TRBD1,TGTGCCAGCCAGCTTGCAGGGGGACAGCCCCAGCATTTT,CASQLAGGQPQHF
-,TRBV7-2,TRBJ1-5,-,TGTGCCAGCAGCTTAGAATCCAGGGTGGGCAATCAGCCCCAGCATTTT,CASSLESRVGNQPQHF
-,TRBV11-2,TRBJ1-1,-,TGTGCCAGCAGTTTACCGGGAACGATCACTGAAGCTTTCTTT,CASSLPGTITEAFF
few,TRBV29-1,TRBJ1-1,-,TGCAGCGATGGTGAAGCTTTCTTT,CSDGEAFF
-,TRBV5-6,TRBJ1-2,-,TGTGCCAGCAGCCTACGACCGATTGGAGGCTACACCTTC,CASSLRPIGGYTF
-,TRBV24-1,TRBJ1-6,TRBD1,TGTGCCACCAGTGCCAGGGACAGTTACTCCTATAATTCACCCCTCCACTTT,CATSARDSYSYNSPLHF
few,TRBV5-1,TRBJ1-3,-,TGCGCCAGCAGCTTGGTTGTCGGCGCCGGCTCTGGAAACACCATATATTTT,CASSLVVGAGSGNTIYF
-,TRBV28,TRBJ1-3,-,TGTGCCAGCAGGGACAGTTACTCTGGAAACACCATATATTTT,CASRDSYSGNTIYF
medium-sized,TRBV6-4,TRBJ2-3,TRBD1,TGTGCCAGCAGTGACGGACAGGGGGCAGATACGCAGTATTTT,CASSDGQGADTQYF
-,TRBV5-1,TRBJ2-5,TRBD1,TGCGCCAGCAGAGCAGGGGGTTACCAAGAGACCCAGTACTTC,CASRAGGYQETQYF
-,TRBV20-1,TRBJ2-5,-,TGCAGTGCTAGTCCCGGCCGGCGAGCCCAGTACTTC,CSASPGRRAQYF
-,TRBV5-1,TRBJ2-7,TRBD1,TGCGCCAGCAGCCCCGGACAGGGGGCAATGTACGAGCAGTACTTC,CASSPGQGAMYEQYF
-,TRBV12-3/TRBV12-4,TRBJ1-1,TRBD1,TGTGCCAGCAGTTTATTGACAGGGGGCGAAACTTTCTTT,CASSLLTGGETFF
once,TRBV7-2,TRBJ2-7,-,TGTGCCAGCAGCCCATCTTACGGCCCGAACGAGCAGTACTTC,CASSPSYGPNEQYF
-,TRBV9,TRBJ2-7,-,TGTGCCAGCAGCGTAGGGGGGAGCGAGCAGTACTTC,CASSVGGSEQYF
-,TRBV29-1,TRBJ1-3,-,TGCAGCGTTGGCACAGACTCTGGAAACACCATATATTTT,CSVGTDSGNTIYF
-,TRBV6-2/TRBV6-3,TRBJ2-6,-,TGTGCCAGCAGTAAGGACGGGTTCTCTGGGGCCAACGTCCTGACTTTC,CASSKDGFSGANVLTF
-,TRBV29-1,TRBJ1-1,-,TGCAGCGTCACTCACAGGGAGGTCGAAGCTTTCTTT,CSVTHREVEAFF
-,TRBV4-2,TRBJ1-4,-,TGTGCCAGCAGCCCCAGGGGCTCGACTAATGAAAAACTGTTTTTT,CASSPRGSTNEKLFF
-,TRBV27,TRBJ2-2,-,TGTGCCAGCAGCCTGGACACGAACACCGGGGAGCTGTTTTTT,CASSLDTNTGELFF
-,TRBV11-3,TRBJ1-2,-,TGTGCCAGCAACCACGGGAGAGTTACTAACTATGGCTACACCTTC,CASNHGRVTNYGYTF
-,TRBV7-2,TRBJ2-3,-,TGTGCCAGCAGCTTAGCGGCAGTGACGCAGTATTTT,CASSLAAVTQYF
-,TRBV30,TRBJ1-5,-,TGTGCCTGGAGTGTATCTGGGGTAGGTCAGCCCCAGCATTTT,CAWSVSGVGQPQHF
-,TRBV6-5,TRBJ1-2,-,TGTGCCAGCAGTTACAACCGGCCTCCCGCCAACTATGGCTACACCTTC,CASSYNRPPANYGYTF
few,TRBV30,TRBJ1-6,-,TGTGCCTGGGACCGCATCCGGGCCTCACCCCTCCACTTT,CAWDRIRASPLHF
-,TRBV11-2,TRBJ2-1,-,TGTGCCAGCAGGTCCGCGGGGGACAAAAGGAATGAGCAGTTCTTC,CASRSAGDKRNEQFF
-,TRBV15,TRBJ2-7,TRBD1,TGTGCCACCAGCAGAGGTACCGGGACAGTTTCCCGCGAGCAGTACTTC,CATSRGTGTVSREQYF
-,TRBV11-2,TRBJ1-1,-,TGTGCCAGCAGCTTAGCCCTGGGAACAGTTCGAGTTTACACTGAAGCTTTCTTT,CASSLALGTVRVYTEAFF
-,TRBV3-1/TRBV3-2,TRBJ2-1,-,TGTGCCAGCAGCTCTCGTAGCTCCTACAATGAGCAGTTCTTC,CASSSRSSYNEQFF
-,TRBV7-9,TRBJ1-3,TRBD1,TGTGCCAGCAGTCCCGACAGGGGAGGAAACACCATATATTTT,CASSPDRGGNTIYF
few,TRBV3-1/TRBV3-2,TRBJ1-2,-,TGTGCCAGCAGCCCCCGACAGGTTCGAGATGGCTACACCTTC,CASSPRQVRDGYTF
-,TRBV11-2,TRBJ1-1,-,TGTGCCAGCAGCTTAGGGACCCTGGGACGGGTGAACACTGAAGCTTTCTTT,CASSLGTLGRVNTEAFF
-,TRBV5-1,TRBJ2-7,-,TGCGCCAGCAGCCACAGGGACGGGTCCTACGAGCAGTACTTC,CASSHRDGSYEQYF
-,TRBV5-4,TRBJ1-1,-,TGTGCCAGCTTTAAGGCCCTGATGAACACTGAAGCTTTCTTT,CASFKALMNTEAFF
-,TRBV15,TRBJ2-1,TRBD2,TGTGCCACCAGCAACAATCGCGCAAGCGGGAGGGGATACAATGAGCAGTTCTTC,CATSNNRASGRGYNEQFF
-,TRBV18,TRBJ2-7,-,TGTGCCAGCTCACGACAGTCTGTCCACGAGCAGTACTTC,CASSRQSVHEQYF
once,TRBV6-6,TRBJ1-5,-,TGTGCCAGCAGTTACCCGACAGGATATAGCAATCAGCCCCAGCATTTT,CASSYPTGYSNQPQHF
-,TRBV11-1,TRBJ2-5,-,TGTGCCAGCAGCAGGACACAAGAGACCCAGTACTTC,CASSRTQETQYF
-,TRBV6-1,TRBJ2-3,-,TGTGCCAGCAGTGAAGCTGGGACCAGGAATACGCAGTATTTT,CASSEAGTRNTQYF
-,TRBV5-1,TRBJ1-6,-,TGCGCCAGCAGCTTGGCTCCGAATTCACCCCTCCACTTT,CASSLAPNSPLHF
-,TRBV5-1,TRBJ2-3,-,TGCGCCAGCAGCTCTTTCGGGGGCCCCAGCACAGATACGCAGTATTTT,CASSSFGGPSTDTQYF
-,TRBV12-3/TRBV12-4,TRBJ1-6,-,TGTGCCAGCAGTTTCGCGGATTCACCCCTCCACTTT,CASSFADSPLHF
once,TRBV5-4,TRBJ2-6,-,TGTGCCAGCAGCTGGGGCCCGGCAGGGGTTGCCTCTGGGGCCAACGTCCTGACTTTC,CASSWGPAGVASGANVLTF
-,TRBV7-3,TRBJ2-7,-,TGTGCCAGCAGCTTAAGTAGCGGCTACGAGCAGTACTTC,CASSLSSGYEQYF
-,TRBV24-1,TRBJ2-1,-,TGTGCCACCAGTTCCCCTAGGGAAACAGCTTACAATGAGCAGTTCTTC,CATSSPRETAYNEQFF
-,TRBV4-1,TRBJ2-3,-,TGCGCCAGCAGCCAAGAGAAGACGGTTATAGATACGCAGTATTTT,CASSQEKTVIDTQYF
-,TRBV7-9,TRBJ1-1,TRBD1,TGTGCCAGCAGCCGAATGGGACAGGCTGTGACTGAAGCTTTCTTT,CASSRMGQAVTEAFF
-,TRBV18,TRBJ1-1,-,TGTGCCAGCTCAGAACAGGGGAACACTGAAGCTTTCTTT,CASSEQGNTEAFF
many,TRBV16,TRBJ2-1,TRBD2,TGTGCCAGCAGCCAATTTGGGGGCGGGAGGACCTACAATGAGCAGTTCTTC,CASSQFGGGRTYNEQFF
-,TRBV7-9,TRBJ2-5,-,TGTGCCAGCAGCTTCGATGAGACCCAGTACTTC,CASSFDETQYF
-,TRBV7-9,TRBJ1-4,-,TGTGCCAGCGGATGGGGGGAGAGGATTGAAAAACTGTTTTTT,CASGWGERIEKLFF